This record covers a single TCR beta chain. The data belong to a study of PD-L1 blockade in urothelial cancer. As for the study in general: A median of approximately 150,000 T cells was found in the blood samples.

Synthetic analogs of TCR templates were spiked into every PCR. Sequenced by immunoSEQ multiplex PCR; TCRdb stores in-frame clones only, minus some. The sample holds tens of thousands of clones, about 68% seen once. Germline V gene sequence: CDR1 MNHNS, CDR2 SASEGT. The germline V and J ends were trimmed by 3 bases and 7 bases, with 21 bases remaining between them. The length of the CDR3 is 16 residues. The time point denotes: pretreatment peripheral blood. A total of 1 to 8 samples per patient were collected pretreatment and on-treatment. The receptor comes from a man aged 65 to 79 with urothelial cancer. V gene TRBV6-1 combines with J gene TRBJ2-5, with TRBD2 as a possible D gene (6 bases). Sequences were derived from PBMCs, sampled around atezolizumab (anti-PD-L1) treatment. CDR3 DNA: TGTGCCAGCAGTGAGGGGCTCGGGAGATTGGGGGGGACCCAGTACTTC. Protein: CASSEGLGRLGGTQYF.